This T cell receptor (beta chain) was retrieved from a study of blood T cells in healthy people across ages (dated by TCRdb to the mid-2010s). With respect to the entire study: Template switching captured roughly one uniquely barcoded TCR beta cDNA molecule per two T cells in model experiments. Using deep sequencing normalized with unique cDNA molecular identifiers, the study measured how TCR beta repertoire diversity changes with age. Four age groups were formed from the donors: young (average about 17 years), middle-aged (approximately 41), aged (approximately 60) and long-lived (more than 75). To avoid experimental bias, donors of different ages were randomly spread across the sequencing lanes. The study analyzed two additional independent replicas of 1 million unique cDNA reads from the same blood draw for two donors, one aged 18 to 30 and one aged 80 or older.

Compared with germline, V lacks 9 bases and J lacks 4 bases; bases without a gene match: 18. The CDR3 holds 17 amino acids from the cysteine to the phenylalanine. The CDR3 DNA has 51 bases and is translated from base 1. CDR1 and CDR2 are read off the germline V gene as LGHNA and YNFKEQ. Libraries were prepared through 5' RACE. Instrument on record: Illumina HiSeq 2500. The second PCR ran for roughly 6 to 11 cycles and used a J-beta primer mix along with a sample-barcoded 5' primer. A unique molecular identifier was introduced onto each TCR beta cDNA molecule by a template-switch 5' adaptor carrying 12 random nucleotides. At least 2.5 million CDR3-containing paired-end reads were obtained from each sample. First-strand cDNA synthesis was performed from all RNA using the Mint cDNA synthesis kit, with priming by a TRBC-specific oligonucleotide. All cDNA was treated with uracil-DNA glycosylase and then went through a first 18-cycle PCR with the universal primers M1SS and BC2_uni_R. The source study handled its data this way. Each sample was normalized by randomly selecting 1 million high-quality reads, each carrying a distinct molecular identifier. Instead of being binned into consensus sequences, reads with shared molecular identifiers were discarded. MiTCR, run with a Q25 quality threshold and the strictest error-elimination algorithm, handled CDR3 identification, clonotype clustering and error correction. A nonparametric unseen species model with Euler transformation was used to estimate lower-bound total TCR beta diversity. The public sequencing data were trimmed at Q25 with fastp and processed into clonotypes with MiXCR by TCRdb, which kept only in-frame beta chains. Duplicate CDR3 protein sequences are folded into a single record with the most common DNA and genes. Clone size and V and J calls follow TCRdb, not the original study. This sample comprises approximately 880,000 distinct CDR3 sequences, around 48% of them detected only once. The ten largest clones capture roughly 13% of the sample.

The paper's findings and limits, for the study overall: As age increased, observed TCR beta diversity per million T cells dropped in a roughly linear way, and a significant reduction was already evident by age approximately 40. The CMV infection status of donors was not known, potentially confounding age-related changes in expanded clonotypes. Estimates of total diversity based on one million sequenced T cells were regarded as lower bounds and as underestimates. Since profiling was done on bulk unsorted PBMCs, naive and antigen-experienced compartments could not be conclusively compared. Compared with the aged group, the long-lived group had more naive CD4+ T cells, fewer expanded clones and increased TCR diversity, suggesting age selection. A strong correlation was found between observed TCR beta diversity and the percentage of naive T cells measured by flow cytometry.

This clonotype showed up just a few times. Its antigen has not been determined. There are no base qualities to consult, and no much larger clone falls within one base. Systemically healthy Caucasian individuals from Russia, some 36 in total and aged about 6 to 100 years, were included as donors. Around 10 milliliters of peripheral blood were collected from each donor into EDTA-treated Vacutainer tubes. Ficoll-Paque density-gradient centrifugation was used to isolate PBMCs, with at least 7 million per sample. Total RNA was extracted from PBMCs with Trizol reagent, with at least 6 micrograms obtained per sample. For every donor, an aliquot of PBMCs went through flow cytometry to measure the percentages of naive CD45RAhigh/CD27high T cells.

This chain joins TRBV4-2 to TRBJ1-2; 9 middle bases align to TRBD1. The material sequenced was blood. The sequence came from a man aged 25-40 years in good health. The CDR3 is CASGEKDRGRLIYGYTF. The nucleotide sequence is TGTGCCAGTGGGGAGAAGGACAGGGGTCGTCTGATCTATGGCTACACCTTC.